The present T cell receptor beta chain was sequenced within a study of cytomegalovirus exposure and HLA in healthy donors (TCRdb year 2017). Regarding the complete study: An earlier analysis of about 530 of the donors reported 276 Gb of sequence data and some 110 million unique TCR beta sequences obtained from approximately 180 million T cells. The number of donors typed differed by locus, with about 629-630 for A, B, C, DRB1 and DQB1, around 560 for DQA1, about 610 for DPA1, and some 470 for DPB1. Both class I and class II loci were covered by HLA typing, at four-digit resolution. The T cell repertoires of 666 subjects were profiled by immunosequencing and related to cytomegalovirus serostatus. Of the 350 to 450 genotyped donors, 81% were placed in the genetic ancestry cluster associated with self-reported Caucasian donors. Genome-wide SNP genotypes for about 65% of the roughly 670 donors were used in a later genetic analysis, which treated that subset as a discovery cohort. Every discovery cohort repertoire had been produced on one sequencing platform. About five DR-DQ haplotypes were handled as single units for association and clustering because linkage in the cohort was strong. A later analysis re-analyzed previously published TCR beta repertoires from approximately 700 donors and added high-resolution HLA genotyping to study TCR occurrence patterns. The study aimed to test whether signatures of past pathogen exposure could be identified by cataloging public T cell receptors. Rather than using new phenotypic data, the later analysis identified candidate immune exposures from TCR beta sequences and from how often those sequences occurred across donors. An earlier analysis of 587 of the donors used high-throughput TCR beta sequencing to judge whether each TCR beta V gene segment behaved as functional or pseudogenic. Among a few hundred genotyped donors of the cohort, an average of around 240,000 unique TCR beta nucleotide sequences were sequenced per donor, 15% to 20% of them non-productive. Approximately 300 gigabases of sequencing data and 70 million to 95 million unique TCR sequences made up an early release that covered fewer than 650 HLA-typed donors. Donor age, sex, ethnicity and CMV serostatus were compiled alongside the repertoire data. To predict cytomegalovirus infection status, the study combined high-throughput TCR immunosequencing, statistical association of individual TCRs with disease status, and machine learning. Along with the approximately 650-subject first cohort, a separate validation cohort of 120 different subjects was used.

In total, approximately 610 healthy bone marrow donors made up the cohort. All cohort members were sampled while nominally healthy, although unrecorded immune exposures were likely present. The donor tested CMV seropositive and was one of the 289 seropositive cohort members. Every donor gave a peripheral blood sample, and the peripheral blood mononuclear cells from that sample were used for TCR beta sequencing. Genomic DNA extraction from the blood cell samples was performed with the Qiagen DNeasy Blood Extraction Kit. What the work shows at the level of the full study, not this receptor alone: Most CMV-associated TCR beta chains appeared to be HLA-restricted in a later analysis, and the HLA associations seemed to be driven largely by CMV exposure. In vitro tests confirmed that a few of the cytomegalovirus-associated TCR beta chains recognize cytomegalovirus antigens. The 87-base-pair reads could not distinguish some IMGT-functional V segments, including TRBV6-2 and TRBV6-3, so those segments were excluded. In a later analysis, the rate of TCR association differed among HLA loci, with DRB1 alleles having the most associated TCRs and HLA-C alleles having the fewest. A further reported finding was that TCR beta sequences accurately predicted the HLA-A and HLA-B alleles for most subjects in the first cohort. A later analysis reported that several top co-occurrence clusters appeared linked to parvovirus B19, influenza, CMV and Epstein-Barr virus. A later genetic analysis associated a missense DCLRE1C variant with V-gene and J-gene trimming of TCR beta chains, and an independent cohort replicated the association. Because HLA typing was missing for some donors at each locus, association tests included only the typed subset. While some public TCRs were present in many individuals, most TCR sequences turned up only very rarely across donors. Linkage disequilibrium might explain the correlated functional status among segregating V segments, but an unknown experimental factor could not be excluded. The presence/absence analyses assumed that sequencing depth was roughly uniform across donors, and that assumption may not be true. In a later genetic analysis, fewer N-insertions in productive TCRs were reported among donors in an Asian-associated ancestry cluster than the approximately 710-donor mean. Specific HLA alleles were associated with 15,000 to 20,000 TCR beta sequences at a false discovery rate of 0.05 in a later analysis. The authors suggested that the approach could potentially be extended to other disease states and immunological phenotypes. CMV serostatus was the only immune exposure information available for the cohort. In the study, approximately 150 TCR beta chains were listed as associated with cytomegalovirus. A cluster of highly shared sequence variants was judged likely to represent a technical artifact of the sequencing pipeline. When HLA alleles, especially DR and DQ, strongly co-occurred, attributing TCR associations to individual alleles was difficult. This cohort had only TCR beta chains sequenced, and the lack of alpha or paired-chain data limited which features could be detected. Because counts were too low, some 16 rarely observed V segments, including chromosome 9 orphons, were excluded from the earlier analysis of some 540 of the donors. In an earlier analysis of under 600 of the donors, most TCR beta V segments were observed in productive rearrangements about 87% or about 30% of the time, broadly matching IMGT annotations. In a later analysis, HLA-associated TCR beta chains showed more clonal expansion and lower generation probabilities than non-associated chains that were equally common. The classifier was reported to diagnose cytomegalovirus status with high specificity and sensitivity in both the original cohort and the validation cohort.

Libraries were built with the immunoSEQ multiplex PCR assay. For the multiplex PCR, a mixture combining 60 forward primers for TCR Vbeta segments and 13 reverse primers for TCR Jbeta segments was used. A multiplex PCR assay on genomic DNA amplified the CDR3 region of rearranged TCR beta genes. On the Illumina HiSeq System, the amplified TCR beta libraries were sequenced as 87-base-pair reads. From the authors' description of their analysis: Across the 670 or so repertoires, a later analysis counted around 80 million unique TCR beta chains, some 11 million of which were shared by at least two donors. To remove PCR and sequencing errors, raw reads were error-corrected and collapsed into unique sequences using a nearest-neighbor algorithm that merged closely related sequences. Alignment of CDR3 sequences to IMGT reference sequences was used to assign V, D and J gene segments. For a sequence to be retained, at least a six-nucleotide match to both a V gene segment and a J gene segment was required. A rearrangement counted as productive if the CDR3 had no stop codons and remained in frame with V and J, and every other rearrangement counted as non-productive. Following IMGT convention, CDR3 was defined as the stretch from the second conserved V-encoded cysteine to the conserved J-encoded phenylalanine. The earlier analysis of about 610 of the donors excluded any sequence lacking an unambiguous match to a single V gene segment. In an earlier analysis of approximately 590 of the donors, a V segment was called functional when productive rearrangements were above 56.7%, and segregating when the standard deviation between donors exceeded 5%. A statistical classification framework was built to diagnose cytomegalovirus status from the catalog of TCR beta chain sequences. V and J gene assignment, in a later analysis, came from comparing TCR nucleotide sequences with IMGT/GENE-DB human TR gene sequences. In a later analysis, CDR3 sequences and most-parsimonious VDJ recombination scenarios were assigned using the TCRdist pipeline. In a later analysis, each TCR beta chain was defined by its CDR3 amino acid sequence together with its V-gene family, and reads without a unique V-gene family were excluded. As a way to deal with suspected cross-contamination and a sequencing artifact, a later analysis dropped 450 to 600 nucleotide sequences that were highly shared and had low generation probability. For each public chain, a later analysis derived a clonal expansion index from normalized ranks of inferred template counts within each repertoire. In a later analysis, generation probabilities were computed with a VDJ recombination model fitted to out-of-frame rearrangements, and the resulting probabilities were checked against IGoR. In a later analysis, TCR-TCR, TCR-HLA and TCR-CMV co-occurrence was scored with hypergeometric tests, and a repertoire-size bias correction was applied to TCR pairs. To estimate false discovery rates, a later analysis permuted the HLA or CMV assignments 20 times. In a later analysis, co-occurring TCRs were grouped with DBSCAN, and TCRdist sequence similarity was added when clustering was performed within HLA-allele-positive subsets. For co-occurrence clustering, repertoires with fewer than 30,000 or more than 120,000 public chains were excluded, along with a handful of repertoires with anomalous nucleotide sharing. TCRdb carries this immuneACCESS record with in-frame sequences only. Its versions omit some clonotypes, under half of them owing to an unresolved V gene in the studies checked, with the rest unexplained. V and J calls plus clone size are reproduced from that table; the DNA served to infer D and trimming. This sample lists about 59,000 clones; roughly 77% were detected once. Clones ranked in the top ten supply 6.5% to 8.5% of the sample.

This clone was detected once. There is no known antigen for this receptor. No much larger clone exists at a distance of one base, and base qualities are not known. Per the germline V gene, MNHNS is the CDR1 and SASEGT is the CDR2. Inclusive of the bounding cysteine and phenylalanine, the CDR3 is 14 residues long. The entry retains the CDR3 DNA only, 42 bases that are in frame from base 1. V drops 6 bases and J drops 5 bases, leaving 16 bases in between. Sequencing was done on a sample of PBMCs. The sequence derives from a man aged 25 to 45 in good health and CMV-seropositive. Recombination linked TRBV6-1 to TRBJ1-2; matching of 6 bases hints at TRBD1 as the D gene. CDR3 sequence: CASRPPARGYGYTF. The DNA sequence is as follows: TGTGCCAGCAGGCCCCCCGCCAGGGGTTATGGCTACACCTTC.